This T cell receptor beta chain was captured in a study of CD8 T cells in ankylosing spondylitis. General study results and limits: Researchers reportedly found disease-linked clones significantly enriched in matched ankylosing spondylitis synovial fluid.

This clonotype was observed many times. What it binds is unknown. TCRdb processed the 5' RACE reads anew with MiXCR; each CDR3 protein has one entry. Of 40,000 or so distinct CDR3 sequences in the sample, approximately 3% were seen once. From germline, CDR1 is SGDLS and CDR2 YYNGEE. The CDR3 is 12 amino acids. Trimming took 1 base from V and 6 from J, leaving 4 bases between them. The chain employs TRBV9 and TRBJ2-2; no clear D. Sequenced: blood, either unsorted or a sorted T cell fraction (not recorded which). This clonotype originated in a male donor with ankylosing spondylitis or in good health (not recorded which). The CDR3 coding sequence is TGTGCCAGCAGCGTAATCTCCGGGGAGCTGTTTTTT. This translates into CASSVISGELFF. The whole variable domain, remainder taken from reference TRBV9 and TRBJ2-2, is DSGVTQTPKHLITATGQRVTLRCSPRSGDLSVYWYQQSLDQGLQFLIQYYNGEERAKGNILERFSAQQFPDLHSELNLSSLELGDSALYFCASSVISGELFFGEGSRLTVL.